A single sample gave rise to the 14 T cell receptor beta chains below, sequenced in a study of OX40 agonist ivuxolimab in advanced cancers. Profiled with immunoSEQ multiplex PCR; TCRdb holds only in-frame clones, not every one. The table includes tens of thousands of clones, 85% to 95% detected once. The sample consisted of CD4+ or CD8+ T cells sorted from blood, taken in a trial of the OX40 agonist ivuxolimab. These receptors all come from an adult with an advanced solid tumor such as melanoma, head and neck, liver or kidney cancer.

This chain links TRBV7-9 with TRBJ2-7; D is possibly TRBD2 (7 bases). The V gene lost 3 bases and the J gene lost 2 bases, with 26 bases spanning the gap. Germline V gene lookup returns CDR1 SEHNR and CDR2 FQNEAQ (reference sequence). The CDR3 runs 19 residues. The DNA of the CDR3 is TGTGCCAGCAGCTTCTCCGTAACGGACAGAACTAGCGTTCCCTACGAGCAGTACTTC. This sequence encodes CASSFSVTDRTSVPYEQYF.

The V gene is TRBV18, the J gene TRBJ2-1; no reliable D call. V lost 0 bases and J 6 bases, leaving 6 bases between the germline ends. The germline CDR1 and CDR2 sequences are KGHSH and LQKENI. The CDR3 sequence is 13 residues long. The chain's CDR3 is CASSPPRANEQFF. DNA of the CDR3: TGTGCCAGCTCACCACCGCGAGCCAATGAGCAGTTCTTC.

This clone has a single count. This rearrangement joins TRBV4-1 to TRBJ1-1, with a possible D match to TRBD1 (5 bases). Trimming pared 1 base from V and 0 bases from J, leaving 9 bases between. Germline V lookup: CDR1 MGHRA, CDR2 YSYEKL. The CDR3 has 15 amino acids. CDR3 in amino acids: CASSQGEGLNTEAFF. CDR3 DNA sequence: TGCGCCAGCAGCCAAGGTGAGGGGCTGAACACTGAAGCTTTCTTT.

This sequence joins TRBV19 and TRBJ2-7; D is possibly TRBD1 or TRBD2 (5 bases each). Trimming left V 1 base short and J 3 bases short, with 13 bases between. CDR1 and CDR2 (germline): LNHDA, SQIVND (reference sequence). This CDR3 comprises 15 residues. The DNA for the CDR3 is TGTGCCAGTAGTATAGGTTCCGGGACCCGCTACGAGCAGTACTTC. Translated, it gives CASSIGSGTRYEQYF.

The CDR3 sequence: CASSGANTGELFF. For the CDR3, the DNA is TGTGCCAGCAGTGGCGCGAACACCGGGGAGCTGTTTTTT. The chain has TRBV25-1 and TRBJ2-2; D gene unclear. CDR1 is MGHDK and CDR2 is SYGVNS in the germline V gene. Trimming took off 4 bases at V and 0 bases at J, with 3 bases between the two ends. The CDR3 loop spans 13 amino acids. Variable domain in full (rest from reference TRBV25-1 and TRBJ2-2): EADIYQTPRYLVIGTGKKITLECSQTMGHDKMYWYQQDPGMELHLIHYSYGVNSTEKGDLSSESTVSRIRTEHFPLTLESARPSHTSQYLCASSGANTGELFFGEGSRLTVL.

The chain employs TRBV7-9 and TRBJ1-3; D might be TRBD1 (6 bases). V shed 6 bases and J shed 0 bases, with 12 bases lying between them. Germline lookup yields CDR1 SEHNR and CDR2 FQNEAQ (reference sequence). CDR3 length: 15 residues. The DNA for the CDR3 is TGTGCCAGCAGTTCTACAGGGTACTCTGGAAACACCATATATTTT. This sequence encodes CASSSTGYSGNTIYF.

The chain uses TRBV6-5 and TRBJ2-7; D uncertain. The V end was cut by 8 bases, the J end by 5 bases, with 7 bases between. The germline V gene encodes CDR1 MNHEY and CDR2 SVGAGI. This CDR3 is built from 10 residues. In DNA, the CDR3 is TGTGCCAGCGGGTTCGACGAGCAGTACTTC. Protein sequence: CASGFDEQYF.

The chain has TRBV20-1 and TRBJ2-1, with no clear D. Germline lookup yields CDR1 DFQATT and CDR2 SNEGSKA (reference sequence). V shed 5 bases and J shed 9 bases, with 11 bases lying between them. CDR3 length: 11 amino acids. The CDR3 is CSAGHSGEQFF. The CDR3 coding sequence is TGCAGTGCTGGGCACTCAGGTGAGCAGTTCTTC.

This chain connects TRBV27 to TRBJ2-1; D is ambiguous. The germline V gene has CDR1 MNHEY and CDR2 SMNVEV (reference sequence). This CDR3 region has 13 residues. The V end was cut by 3 bases, the J end by 0 bases, with 3 bases between. The CDR3 region has the DNA TGTGCCAGCAGTTTTTACTCCTACAATGAGCAGTTCTTC. Protein sequence: CASSFYSYNEQFF.

The chain has TRBV29-1 and TRBJ1-2, with no clear D. Germline CDR1 is SQVTM and CDR2 is ANQGSEA. The CDR3 extends over 10 amino acids. V was cut by 3 bases and J by 8 bases, with 7 bases left in between. CDR3 DNA sequence: TGCAGCGTTGATACGTACGGCTACACCTTC. Amino acid sequence: CSVDTYGYTF.

The chain recombines TRBV9 with TRBJ1-2; D is uncertain. This CDR3 is built from 13 residues. CDR1 and CDR2 from the germline V gene are SGDLS and YYNGEE. Trimming removed 4 bases at V and 8 bases at J, with 15 bases between. CDR3: CASSSGPREGYTF. CDR3 nucleotide sequence: TGTGCCAGCAGCTCCGGGCCGCGAGAAGGCTACACCTTC. Based on the CDR3 plus reference TRBV9 and TRBJ1-2, the full variable domain is DSGVTQTPKHLITATGQRVTLRCSPRSGDLSVYWYQQSLDQGLQFLIQYYNGEERAKGNILERFSAQQFPDLHSELNLSSLELGDSALYFCASSSGPREGYTFGSGTRLTVV.

The CDR3 coding sequence is TGTGCCAGTAGCCCAGGGAGCTCCTATAATTCACCCCTCCACTTT. Residues: CASSPGSSYNSPLHF. The chain has TRBV19 and TRBJ1-6; tentative D call: TRBD1 (5 bases). CDR3 size: 15 residues. Trimming pared 6 bases from V and 0 bases from J, leaving 9 bases between. Germline V gene data show CDR1 as LNHDA and CDR2 as SQIVND (reference sequence). The variable domain in full, with the rest retrieved from reference TRBV19 and TRBJ1-6, is DGGITQSPKYLFRKEGQNVTLSCEQNLNHDAMYWYRQDPGQGLRLIYYSQIVNDFQKGDIAEGYSVSREKKESFPLTVTSAQKNPTAFYLCASSPGSSYNSPLHFGNGTRLTVT.

This clone was counted once. V and J are TRBV5-4 and TRBJ2-3, with D possibly being TRBD1 (5 bases). Germline V lookup: CDR1 SGHNT, CDR2 YYREEE (reference sequence). CDR3 length: 14 amino acids. Trimming removed 3 bases from V and 7 bases from J, with 15 bases in between. The CDR3: CASSSPSQEHTQYF. In DNA form, the CDR3 reads TGTGCCAGCAGCTCCCCCTCACAGGAGCATACGCAGTATTTT. Full variable domain (outside the CDR3, taken from reference TRBV5-4 and TRBJ2-3): ETGVTQSPTHLIKTRGQQVTLRCSSQSGHNTVSWYQQALGQGPQFIFQYYREEENGRGNFPPRFSGLQFPNYSSELNVNALELDDSALYLCASSSPSQEHTQYFGPGTRLTVL.

The J gene is TRBJ2-7, the V gene TRBV19; 8 positions match TRBD2. V dropped 2 bases and J dropped 0; count of bases not matched to a gene: 3. The CDR3 totals 15 residues. The germline gives CDR1 LNHDA, CDR2 SQIVND (reference sequence). The CDR3 spells CASSITGGHSYEQYF. The CDR3 nucleotides read TGTGCCAGTAGTATAACGGGAGGGCACTCCTACGAGCAGTACTTC.